Listed here are 2 T cell receptor beta chains from one sample, sequenced in a study of CD8 T cells in ankylosing spondylitis. General study results and limits: Within ankylosing spondylitis blood, a TCR beta motif made up of seven to nine highly homologous variants appeared to be characteristic.

Which antigens these TCRs recognize remains unknown. TCRdb re-analysed the 5' RACE reads in MiXCR, keeping a single row per CDR3 protein. The sample holds 350,000 to 550,000 distinct CDR3 sequences; roughly a quarter are singletons and the top ten take about 0.9%. Sample: blood, either unsorted or a sorted T cell fraction (not recorded which). These receptors all come from a male donor with ankylosing spondylitis.

This clonotype was counted at least ten times. This chain links TRBV12-3 or TRBV12-4 with TRBJ2-2; 11 nucleotides agree with TRBD2. Trimming at V came to 5 bases and at J to 3 bases, leaving 5 bases not matched to a gene. The CDR3 contains 16 residues. Here the CDR3 reads CASSKGLAAYTGELFF. Written as DNA, the CDR3 is TGTGCCAGCAGTAAGGGACTAGCGGCATACACCGGGGAGCTGTTTTTT.

The chain has TRBV29-1 and TRBJ1-6; D may be TRBD1 (6 bases). The CDR3 consists of 14 residues. Per germline, CDR1 SQVTM and CDR2 ANQGSEA. Trimming took 7 bases from V and 7 from J, leaving 17 bases between them. CDR3 amino acids: CSARGGAPNSPLHF. The DNA of the CDR3 is TGCAGCGCCCGGGGGGGCGCGCCGAATTCACCCCTCCACTTT.